This TCR beta chain was sequenced in a study of blood T cell repertoires in COVID-19. Study background: Material from acute and convalescent COVID-19 was sourced from the United States, Italy and Spain. PBMCs, B-cell-depleted T cells, or T cells were the source of the cDNA or gDNA that made up the material.

As processed by the authors: Estimation of nucleated cell counts relied on the amplification of reference gene primers. Measured with immunoSEQ multiplex PCR; TCRdb has only the in-frame clones, and not every one. V, J and clone size were drawn from that table, and D and trimming were deduced from the DNA. The sample holds some 150,000 clones; around 84% are singletons and the top ten take around a tenth. V shed 4 bases and J 7 bases; nucleotides not matched to a gene: 7. CDR3 length: 15 amino acids. Per germline, CDR1 LNHDA and CDR2 SQIVND (reference sequence). The sequence derives from a woman between 45 and 65 years old with acute or convalescent COVID-19. The V call is TRBV19, the J call TRBJ2-2; 9 nucleotides match TRBD2. Sequencing was carried out using peripheral blood. CDR3: CASSTGLAGGGELFF. Written as DNA, the CDR3 is TGTGCCAGTAGTACGGGACTAGCTGGGGGCGGGGAGCTGTTTTTT.